A selection of T cell receptor beta chains follows, all from one sample in a study of tumor-infiltrating lymphocytes in oesophageal squamous cell carcinoma. TCRdb passed the PCR reads through MiXCR, listing each CDR3 protein once. The sample records over 15,000 distinct CDR3 sequences, around 40% being singletons. The sequenced sample was normal esophageal tissue next to the tumor. Receptors were obtained from a female donor with esophageal squamous cell carcinoma. The CDR3 runs from the conserved cysteine through the conserved F or W. D genes are given only for firm matches. Clone sizes are given selectively: once, few, many, or a class where the clone is expanded.

V,size,D,J,DNA,CDR3
TRBV4-1,.,TRBD1,TRBJ2-7,TGCGCCAGCAGCCAAGGCGGGGACAGGGTTACCTACGAGCAGTACTTC,CASSQGGDRVTYEQYF
TRBV12-3/TRBV12-4,.,.,TRBJ2-3,TGTGCCAGCACCATGTCGGGTCGGATAGATACGCAGTATTTT,CASTMSGRIDTQYF
TRBV7-8,few,TRBD2,TRBJ2-5,TGTGCCAGCAGCTTCCCGGGACTAGCGGGAGGAGAGACCCAGTACTTC,CASSFPGLAGGETQYF
TRBV18,many,TRBD1,TRBJ2-7,TGTGCCAGCAGCCCCGGGACAGGGGGGTACGAGCAGTACTTC,CASSPGTGGYEQYF
TRBV7-2,.,TRBD2,TRBJ2-3,TGTGCCAGCAGCCCGACTAGCGGGGCAAACACAGATACGCAGTATTTT,CASSPTSGANTDTQYF
TRBV27,few,TRBD2,TRBJ2-3,TGTGCCACCCTTAAAATAGCGGGAGAGGGCACAGATACGCAGTATTTT,CATLKIAGEGTDTQYF
TRBV28,many,.,TRBJ1-2,TGTGCCAGCAGTTTGGTGGGGTCTAACTATGGCTACACCTTC,CASSLVGSNYGYTF
TRBV19,.,TRBD1,TRBJ1-5,TGTGCCAGTAGTACGACAGGGGTTCAGCCCCAGCATTTT,CASSTTGVQPQHF
TRBV7-2,.,TRBD1,TRBJ1-2,TGTGCCAGCAGGGGCCAGGGACAGGGGAGCTATGGCTACACCTTC,CASRGQGQGSYGYTF
TRBV7-6,few,TRBD2,TRBJ2-3,TGTGCCAGCAGCTCCCGAAGACTAGCGGGAGCCCCAGGGGTAGATACGCAGTATTTT,CASSSRRLAGAPGVDTQYF
TRBV5-6,.,.,TRBJ2-1,TGTGCCAGCAGCTTGGAACTCACCAATGAGCAGTTCTTC,CASSLELTNEQFF
TRBV12-3/TRBV12-4,many,TRBD2,TRBJ2-3,TGTGCCAGCAGGGCGCGGACTAGCGGAGATACGCAGTATTTT,CASRARTSGDTQYF
TRBV28,medium-sized,.,TRBJ2-3,TGTGCCAGCAGCCAAACACGGCGGGGCCTGTCGGATACGCAGTATTTT,CASSQTRRGLSDTQYF
TRBV7-3,.,.,TRBJ2-2,TGTGCCAGCAGCTTAGTACTACCGAACACCGGGGAGCTGTTTTTT,CASSLVLPNTGELFF
TRBV28,.,TRBD1,TRBJ2-1,TGTGCCAGCAGTTACCCAGGACAGGGGGGCTTAAGGTATAGGCAGTTCTTC,CASSYPGQGGLRYRQFF
TRBV5-1,.,TRBD1,TRBJ2-5,TGCGCCAGCAGCTCCGGGGGACAGGGGTTAAAGACCCAGTACTTC,CASSSGGQGLKTQYF
TRBV7-6,.,.,TRBJ2-7,TGTGCCAGCAGTCTTAGGGGTGCCGAGCAGTACTTC,CASSLRGAEQYF
TRBV7-8,.,TRBD1,TRBJ2-7,TGTGCCAGCAGCTTAGCAACAGGGGCCTTCTCCTACGAGCAGTACTTC,CASSLATGAFSYEQYF
TRBV28,.,.,TRBJ2-3,TGTGCCAGCAGTTTATTCCGTGCAGATACGCAGTATTTT,CASSLFRADTQYF
TRBV12-3/TRBV12-4,many,TRBD1,TRBJ2-7,TGTGCCAGCACCCCGACAGGGACCTACGAGCAGTACTTC,CASTPTGTYEQYF
TRBV7-6,few,.,TRBJ2-7,TGTGCCAGCAGCTTAGGGGGTGTGGGTGAGCAGTACTTC,CASSLGGVGEQYF
TRBV18,.,.,TRBJ2-5,TGTGCCAGCTCACCCGGTGTGGAGACCCAGTACTTC,CASSPGVETQYF
TRBV6-1,.,.,TRBJ2-5,TGTGCCACCAGTGATAATGGGTTCCAAGAGACCCAGTACTTC,CATSDNGFQETQYF
TRBV7-9,medium-sized,TRBD1,TRBJ1-2,TGTGCCAGCAGCTCCCAGGACAGGTTTGAATATGGCTACACCTTC,CASSSQDRFEYGYTF
TRBV20-1,.,.,TRBJ2-2,TGCAGTGCGTACCGACAGGGAGGGGCCGGGGAGCTGTTTTTT,CSAYRQGGAGELFF
TRBV7-8,few,.,TRBJ2-6,TGTGCCAGCAGCCTGCGTCGGAGAGGCGGTATCTCTGGGGCCAACGTCCTGACTTTC,CASSLRRRGGISGANVLTF
TRBV30,few,.,TRBJ1-2,TGTGCCTGGAAAGGGGGGGACTATGGCTACACCTTC,CAWKGGDYGYTF
TRBV18,once,.,TRBJ1-3,TGTGCCAGCTCACCGCACCAGGACAGTAAGGACACCATATATTTT,CASSPHQDSKDTIYF
TRBV11-2,medium-sized,TRBD2,TRBJ2-7,TGTGCCAGCAGCTTAAGGCAAGCGGGAGAGCGGGAGCAGTACTTC,CASSLRQAGEREQYF
TRBV7-4,.,TRBD2,TRBJ2-7,TGTGCCAGCAGCTTAGCGGTATCTAGCGGGACCTACGAGCAGTACTTC,CASSLAVSSGTYEQYF
TRBV11-3,.,TRBD2,TRBJ2-7,TGTGCCGAGCAATCGGGGGGACAGCAGTACTTC,CAEQSGGQQYF
TRBV12-5,.,TRBD1,TRBJ2-6,TGTGCTAGTGGTTGGACAGGTACCGCTGGGGCCAACGTCCTGACTTTC,CASGWTGTAGANVLTF
TRBV7-6,.,.,TRBJ2-7,TGTGCCAGCAGCAGACGGAACCGGGCTGGCGCGCAGTACTTC,CASSRRNRAGAQYF
TRBV6-6,.,.,TRBJ2-4,TGTGCCAGCAGTTACGGGGGAGCCAAAAACATTCAGTACTTC,CASSYGGAKNIQYF
TRBV7-8,few,.,TRBJ2-5,TGTGCCAGCAGCTTAGGACGGGGTCAAGAGACCCAGTACTTC,CASSLGRGQETQYF
TRBV7-9,few,TRBD2,TRBJ2-3,TGTGCCAGCAGCTACCGGACTAGCGGGAGGGATACGCAGTATTTT,CASSYRTSGRDTQYF
TRBV10-3,.,TRBD2,TRBJ2-2,TGTGCCATCGGTAGCGGGAGGGAAAGCACCGGGGAGCTGTTTTTT,CAIGSGRESTGELFF
TRBV19,.,.,TRBJ2-2,TGTGCCAGTAGTATTAAAGCGGTCACCGGGGAGCTGTTTTTT,CASSIKAVTGELFF
TRBV28,many,.,TRBJ1-3,TGTGCCAGCAGCTCCCCGGGGCCGGATTTCTCTGGAAACACCATATATTTT,CASSSPGPDFSGNTIYF
TRBV7-9,medium-sized,TRBD1,TRBJ1-1,TGTGCCAGCAGCTTAGGACGCGGGAGGGACAGGGTGAACACTGAAGCTTTCTTT,CASSLGRGRDRVNTEAFF
TRBV5-1,many,.,TRBJ2-7,TGCGCCAGCAGCTTAGGGAACACCCGAACCTACGAGCAGTACTTC,CASSLGNTRTYEQYF
TRBV6-1,few,TRBD2,TRBJ2-1,TGTGCCAGCAGTTCACTAGCGGGACAATCATACAATGAGCAGTTCTTC,CASSSLAGQSYNEQFF
TRBV7-4,.,.,TRBJ2-7,TGTGCCAGCAGCTTAGCGCGGGTAAACGAGCAGTACTTC,CASSLARVNEQYF
TRBV6-6,many,.,TRBJ2-7,TGTGCCAGCAGTTACCAGAAGGACTACGAGCAGTACTTC,CASSYQKDYEQYF
TRBV6-1,many,.,TRBJ2-7,TGTGCCAGCAGTTCAGACAGACTCTCCTACAATGAGCAGTACTTC,CASSSDRLSYNEQYF
TRBV7-2,few,TRBD2,TRBJ2-3,TGTGCCAGCAGCCGCTTAGCGGGGGGAAACACAGATACGCAGTATTTT,CASSRLAGGNTDTQYF
TRBV7-2,many,TRBD2,TRBJ2-1,TGTGCCAGCAGCTCCGTAGCGGGGGATTACAATGAGCAGTTCTTC,CASSSVAGDYNEQFF
TRBV5-1,many,.,TRBJ2-1,TGCGCCAGCAGCTTACCGTCCAATGAGCAGTTCTTC,CASSLPSNEQFF
TRBV7-2,few,TRBD1,TRBJ2-5,TGTGCCAGCAGCGCCTACAGGGGGCGCGGTCTAGAGACCCAGTACTTC,CASSAYRGRGLETQYF
TRBV5-1,many,.,TRBJ2-3,TGCGCCAGCAGCTTGTCCGGTTCTAAAACTGGGAGCACAGATACGCAGTATTTT,CASSLSGSKTGSTDTQYF
TRBV7-8,.,.,TRBJ2-3,TGTGCCAGCAGGCCGGACACTTCTACCACAGATACGCAGTATTTT,CASRPDTSTTDTQYF
TRBV7-2,.,.,TRBJ2-1,TGTGCCAGCAGCTTAGAAGCAGAAACCTACAATGAGCAGTTCTTC,CASSLEAETYNEQFF
TRBV6-1,medium-sized,.,TRBJ1-5,TGTGCCAGCAGCTACGACAGAAATCAGCCCCAGCATTTT,CASSYDRNQPQHF
TRBV7-2,many,TRBD2,TRBJ2-3,TGTGCCAGCAGCACCCGACTAGCGGGAGGGTCAGATACGCAGTATTTT,CASSTRLAGGSDTQYF
TRBV7-6,.,TRBD1,TRBJ2-3,TGTGCTAGCAGCCGTACTCCGGGACAGAGCACAGATACGCAGTATTTT,CASSRTPGQSTDTQYF
TRBV28,medium-sized,.,TRBJ1-4,TGTGCCAGCAGTCCCCTTATGGTCAGGGGCTACGTTGAAAAACTGTTTTTT,CASSPLMVRGYVEKLFF
TRBV6-9,.,TRBD1,TRBJ2-1,TGTGCCAGCAGTTACGACAGGGGGCACCGTCCCTACATTGAGCAGTTCTTC,CASSYDRGHRPYIEQFF
TRBV11-2,many,.,TRBJ1-1,TGTGCCAGCAGCTTAGATCGGGGCCCCCCCGGTAGCACTGAAGCTTTCTTT,CASSLDRGPPGSTEAFF
TRBV28,many,.,TRBJ1-2,TGTGCCAGCAGTTTACTCTCGATTCAAAGCGACTATGGCTACACCTTC,CASSLLSIQSDYGYTF
TRBV11-2,many,TRBD2,TRBJ2-1,TGTGCCAGCAGCTCGCTAGCGGGCTTCAACCAGGACTACAATGAGCAGTTCTTC,CASSSLAGFNQDYNEQFF